This T cell receptor beta chain was sequenced in a study of brain T cells in children with intractable seizures. Broader study findings: Pre-surgery blood may have been undersampled, hiding some clones. HCMV serostatus was not known, and viral specificity came from CDR3 similarity only.

Time point meaning: blood from clinic visit 5 months post-surgery; TSC patient then seizure free. Surgery cases with the highest brain T cell transcript signatures were chosen for sequencing. The CDR3 is 15 amino acids. Germline assignment: CDR1 LNHNV and CDR2 YYDKDF (reference sequence). The V gene end was trimmed by 3 bases and the J gene end by 7 bases; junction bases not matched to a gene: 8. The sample holds a few counts of this clone. Its antigen remains unidentified. The method was immunoSEQ multiplex PCR; TCRdb's version includes in-frame clones alone and lacks a portion of them. The profile shows a few hundred thousand clones, 93% of them singletons.

This TCR derives from a boy younger than two with tuberous sclerosis and intractable seizures. This specimen was peripheral blood, taken more than 4 months after surgery. V and J are TRBV15 and TRBJ1-5; 8 bases are a match to TRBD1. The CDR3 region is CATSRDRDPGQPQHF. CDR3 bases: TGTGCCACCAGCAGGGACAGGGACCCGGGGCAGCCCCAGCATTTT.